The entry that follows covers one T cell receptor beta chain sequence. The antigen remains undetermined. Vbeta (60) and Jbeta (13) primers were used in the PCR. Sequencing was performed with immunoSEQ multiplex PCR; in TCRdb, only in-frame clones are kept and a portion is missing. This sample has under 200,000 clones, with about 80% found just once. The data belong to a study of cytomegalovirus exposure and HLA in healthy donors. Study-wide results and caveats: In a later analysis, HLA-C alleles had the fewest associated TCRs, DRB1 alleles the most.

The CDR3 consists of 16 residues. V was shortened by 8 bases and J by 0 bases, with 17 bases between the two germline ends. Looked up from germline, CDR1 is MGHDK and CDR2 is SYGVNS. This receptor was taken from a man in his forties or fifties in good health and CMV-seropositive. Material: PBMCs. The V gene is TRBV25-1, the J gene TRBJ1-3; TRBD1 might be the D (5 bases). CDR3 region: CASGGVGAHSGNTIYF. In nucleotides, the CDR3 is TGTGCCAGCGGGGGGGTAGGGGCCCACTCTGGAAACACCATATATTTT.